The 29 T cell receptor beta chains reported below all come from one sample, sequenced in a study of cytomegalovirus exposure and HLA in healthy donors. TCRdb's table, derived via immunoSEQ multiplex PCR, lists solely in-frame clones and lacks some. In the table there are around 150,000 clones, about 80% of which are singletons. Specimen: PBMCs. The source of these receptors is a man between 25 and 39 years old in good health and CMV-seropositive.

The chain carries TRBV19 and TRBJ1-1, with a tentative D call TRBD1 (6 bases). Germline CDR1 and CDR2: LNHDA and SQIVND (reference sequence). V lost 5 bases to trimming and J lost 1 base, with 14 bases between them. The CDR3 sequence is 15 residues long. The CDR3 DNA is TGTGCCAGTAGTCTGGGGGGGGCGGCGAACACTGAAGCTTTCTTT. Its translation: CASSLGGAANTEAFF.

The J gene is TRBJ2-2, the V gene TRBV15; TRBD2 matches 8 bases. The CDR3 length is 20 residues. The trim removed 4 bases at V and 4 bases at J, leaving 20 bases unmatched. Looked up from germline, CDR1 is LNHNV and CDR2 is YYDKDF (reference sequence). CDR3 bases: TGTGCCACCAGCACCCCCCGGGGTAGCGGGATAAGGGGGGGCACCGGGGAGCTGTTTTTT. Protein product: CATSTPRGSGIRGGTGELFF.

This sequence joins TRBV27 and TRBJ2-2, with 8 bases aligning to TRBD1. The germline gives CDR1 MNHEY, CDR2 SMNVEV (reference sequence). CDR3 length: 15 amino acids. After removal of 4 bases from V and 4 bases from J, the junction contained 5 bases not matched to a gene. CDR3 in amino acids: CASSSGGAGTGELFF. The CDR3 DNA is TGTGCCAGCAGTTCAGGGGGCGCGGGCACCGGGGAGCTGTTTTTT.

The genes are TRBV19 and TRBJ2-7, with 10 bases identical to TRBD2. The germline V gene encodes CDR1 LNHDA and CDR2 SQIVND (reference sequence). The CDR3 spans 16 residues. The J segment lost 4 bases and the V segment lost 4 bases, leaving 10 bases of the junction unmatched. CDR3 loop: CASSNPKLAGRYEQYF. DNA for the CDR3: TGTGCCAGTAGTAATCCCAAACTAGCGGGGCGATACGAGCAGTACTTC.

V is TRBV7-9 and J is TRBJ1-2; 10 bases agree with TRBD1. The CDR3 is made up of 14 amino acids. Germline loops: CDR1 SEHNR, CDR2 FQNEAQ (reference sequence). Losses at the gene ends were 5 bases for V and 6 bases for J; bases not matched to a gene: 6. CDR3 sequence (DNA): TGTGCCAGCAGCGCAGGGACAGGGGTAGATGGCTACACCTTC. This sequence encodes CASSAGTGVDGYTF.

CDR3 protein: CASSFDRSSGANVLTF. The DNA of the CDR3 is TGTGCCAGCAGCTTTGACAGATCCTCTGGGGCCAACGTCCTGACTTTC. The chain carries TRBV7-9 and TRBJ2-6; tentatively, D is TRBD1 (5 bases). This CDR3 is 16 amino acids long. V shed 3 bases and J shed 0 bases, with 9 bases lying between them. CDR1 is SEHNR and CDR2 is FQNEAQ in the germline V gene (reference sequence).

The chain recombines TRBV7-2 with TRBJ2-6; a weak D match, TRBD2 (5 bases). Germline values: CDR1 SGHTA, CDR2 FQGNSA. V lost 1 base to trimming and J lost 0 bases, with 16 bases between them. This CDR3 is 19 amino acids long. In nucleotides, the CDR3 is TGTGCCAGCAGCTTAGTCTCGGCGGGTAGGAGCTCTGGGGCCAACGTCCTGACTTTC. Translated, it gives CASSLVSAGRSSGANVLTF.

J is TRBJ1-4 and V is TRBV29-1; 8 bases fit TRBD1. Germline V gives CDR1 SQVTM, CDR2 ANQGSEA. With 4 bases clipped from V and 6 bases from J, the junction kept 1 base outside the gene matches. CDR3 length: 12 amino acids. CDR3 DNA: TGCAGCGTTGCGACAGGGGATGAAAAACTGTTTTTT. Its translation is CSVATGDEKLFF.

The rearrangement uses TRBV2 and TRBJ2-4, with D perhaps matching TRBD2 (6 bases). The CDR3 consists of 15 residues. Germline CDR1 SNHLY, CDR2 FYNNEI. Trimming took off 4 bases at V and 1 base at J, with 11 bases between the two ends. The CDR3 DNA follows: TGTGCCAGCAGTGGAGGAGGGGCGGCCAAAAACATTCAGTACTTC. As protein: CASSGGGAAKNIQYF.

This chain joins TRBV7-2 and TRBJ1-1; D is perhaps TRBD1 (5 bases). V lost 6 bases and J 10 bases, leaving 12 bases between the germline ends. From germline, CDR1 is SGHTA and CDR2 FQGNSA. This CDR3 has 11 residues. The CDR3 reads CASRRTGGAFF. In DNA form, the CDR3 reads TGTGCCAGCAGACGAACCGGGGGAGCTTTCTTT.

The CDR3: CASSLDTISGNTIYF. CDR3 bases: TGTGCCAGCAGCTTAGACACAATCTCTGGAAACACCATATATTTT. This chain joins TRBV7-2 and TRBJ1-3; D not certain. The germline V gene has CDR1 SGHTA and CDR2 FQGNSA. Trimming shortened V by 1 base and J by 0 bases, and 7 bases separated the two germline ends. This CDR3 is 15 amino acids long.

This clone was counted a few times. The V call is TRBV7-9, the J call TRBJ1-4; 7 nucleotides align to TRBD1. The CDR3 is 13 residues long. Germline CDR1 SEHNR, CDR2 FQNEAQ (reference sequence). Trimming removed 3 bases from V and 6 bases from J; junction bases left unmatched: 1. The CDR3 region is CASSFTGDEKLFF. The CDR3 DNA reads TGTGCCAGCAGCTTTACAGGGGATGAAAAACTGTTTTTT.

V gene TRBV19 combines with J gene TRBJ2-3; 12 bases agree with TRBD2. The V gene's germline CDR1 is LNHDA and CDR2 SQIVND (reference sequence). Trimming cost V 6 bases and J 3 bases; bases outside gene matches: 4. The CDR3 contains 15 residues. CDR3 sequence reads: CASRSLAGGTDTQYF. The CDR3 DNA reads TGTGCCAGTAGATCGCTAGCGGGAGGGACAGATACGCAGTATTTT.

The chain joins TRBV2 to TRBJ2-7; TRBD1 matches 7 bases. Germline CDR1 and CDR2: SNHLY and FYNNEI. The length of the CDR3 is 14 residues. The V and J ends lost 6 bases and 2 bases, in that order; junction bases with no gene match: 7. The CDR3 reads CASSDPGQPYEQYF. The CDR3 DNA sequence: TGTGCCAGCAGCGATCCGGGACAGCCCTACGAGCAGTACTTC.

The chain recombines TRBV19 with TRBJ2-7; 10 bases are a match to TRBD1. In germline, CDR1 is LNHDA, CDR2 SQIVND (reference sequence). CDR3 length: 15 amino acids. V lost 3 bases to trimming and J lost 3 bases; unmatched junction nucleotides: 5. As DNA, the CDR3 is TGTGCCAGTAGTATTCAGACAGGGGGCGGCTACGAGCAGTACTTC. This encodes CASSIQTGGGYEQYF. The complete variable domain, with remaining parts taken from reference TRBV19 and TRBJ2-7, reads DGGITQSPKYLFRKEGQNVTLSCEQNLNHDAMYWYRQDPGQGLRLIYYSQIVNDFQKGDIAEGYSVSREKKESFPLTVTSAQKNPTAFYLCASSIQTGGGYEQYFGPGTRLTVT.

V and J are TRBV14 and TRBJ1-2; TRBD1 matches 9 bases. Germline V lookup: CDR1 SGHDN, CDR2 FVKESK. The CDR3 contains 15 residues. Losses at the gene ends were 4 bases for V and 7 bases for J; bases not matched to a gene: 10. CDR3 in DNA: TGTGCCAGCAGCCGTACAGGGGGCGAAGGTGGTGGCTACACCTTC. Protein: CASSRTGGEGGGYTF.

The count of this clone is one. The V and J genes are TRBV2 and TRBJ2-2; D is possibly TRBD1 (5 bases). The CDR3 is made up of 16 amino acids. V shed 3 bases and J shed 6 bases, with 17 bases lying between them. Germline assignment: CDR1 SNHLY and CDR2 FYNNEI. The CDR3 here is CASSEGQALSSGELFF. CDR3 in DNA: TGTGCCAGCAGTGAGGGGCAGGCGTTATCTTCCGGGGAGCTGTTTTTT.

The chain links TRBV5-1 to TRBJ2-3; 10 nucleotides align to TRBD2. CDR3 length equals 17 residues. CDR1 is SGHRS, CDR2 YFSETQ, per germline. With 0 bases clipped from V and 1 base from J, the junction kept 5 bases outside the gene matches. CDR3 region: CASSLAPSGGGTDTQYF. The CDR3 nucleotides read TGCGCCAGCAGCTTGGCCCCTAGCGGGGGAGGCACAGATACGCAGTATTTT.

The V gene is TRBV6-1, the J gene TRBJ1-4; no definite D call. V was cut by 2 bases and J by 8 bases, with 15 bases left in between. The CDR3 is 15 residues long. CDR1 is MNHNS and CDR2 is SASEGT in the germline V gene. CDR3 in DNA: TGTGCCAGCAGTGAACGCGGGTACTTGGGGGAAAAACTGTTTTTT. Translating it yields CASSERGYLGEKLFF.

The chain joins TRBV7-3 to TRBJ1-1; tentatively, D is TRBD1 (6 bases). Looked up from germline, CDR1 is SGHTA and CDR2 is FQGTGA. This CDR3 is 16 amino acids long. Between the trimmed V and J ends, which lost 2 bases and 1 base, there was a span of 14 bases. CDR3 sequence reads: CASSLGPPRGNTEAFF. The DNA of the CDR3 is TGTGCCAGCAGCTTAGGGCCCCCCAGGGGGAACACTGAAGCTTTCTTT.

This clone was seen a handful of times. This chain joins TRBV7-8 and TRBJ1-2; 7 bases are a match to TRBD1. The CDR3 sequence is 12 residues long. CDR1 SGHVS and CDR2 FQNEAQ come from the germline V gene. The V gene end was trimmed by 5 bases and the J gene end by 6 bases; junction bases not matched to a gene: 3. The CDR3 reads CASSTTGNGYTF. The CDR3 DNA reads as TGTGCCAGCAGCACGACAGGGAATGGCTACACCTTC.

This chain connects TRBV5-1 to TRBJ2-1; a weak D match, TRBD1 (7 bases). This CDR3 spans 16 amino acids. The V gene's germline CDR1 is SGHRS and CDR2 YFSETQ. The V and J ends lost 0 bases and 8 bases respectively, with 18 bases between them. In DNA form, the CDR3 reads TGCGCCAGCAGCTTGGATGGCCAGGGGGGTCGGGATGAGCAGTTCTTC. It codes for CASSLDGQGGRDEQFF.

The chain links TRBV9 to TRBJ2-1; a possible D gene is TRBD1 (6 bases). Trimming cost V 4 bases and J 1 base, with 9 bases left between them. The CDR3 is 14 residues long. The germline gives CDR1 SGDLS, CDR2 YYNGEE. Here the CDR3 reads CASSTTGSYNEQFF. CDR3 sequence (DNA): TGTGCCAGCAGCACAACAGGGTCCTACAATGAGCAGTTCTTC.

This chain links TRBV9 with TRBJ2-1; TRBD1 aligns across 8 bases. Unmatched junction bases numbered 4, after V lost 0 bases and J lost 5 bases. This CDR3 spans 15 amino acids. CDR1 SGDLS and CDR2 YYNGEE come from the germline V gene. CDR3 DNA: TGTGCCAGCAGCGTAGGGACAGGGTTAAACAATGAGCAGTTCTTC. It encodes CASSVGTGLNNEQFF.

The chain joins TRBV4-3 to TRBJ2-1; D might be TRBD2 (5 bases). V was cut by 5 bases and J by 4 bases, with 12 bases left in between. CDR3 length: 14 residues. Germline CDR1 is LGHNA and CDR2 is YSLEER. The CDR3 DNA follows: TGCGCCAGCAGCAACCTGGCGGGTTACAATGAGCAGTTCTTC. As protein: CASSNLAGYNEQFF.

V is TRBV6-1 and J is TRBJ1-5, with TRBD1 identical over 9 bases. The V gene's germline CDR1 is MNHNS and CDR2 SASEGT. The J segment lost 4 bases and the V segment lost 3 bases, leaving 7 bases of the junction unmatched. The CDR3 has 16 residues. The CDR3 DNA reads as TGTGCCAGCAGTGATTCACAGGGGGCGCGGAATCAGCCCCAGCATTTT. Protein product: CASSDSQGARNQPQHF.

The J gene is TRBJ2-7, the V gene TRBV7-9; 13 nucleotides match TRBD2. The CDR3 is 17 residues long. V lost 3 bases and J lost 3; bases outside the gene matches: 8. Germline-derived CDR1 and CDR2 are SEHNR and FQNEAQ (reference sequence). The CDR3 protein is CASSLPGLAGPHYEQYF. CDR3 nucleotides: TGTGCCAGCAGCTTGCCGGGACTAGCGGGACCTCACTACGAGCAGTACTTC.

CDR3 loop: CATDRASNYGYTF. The CDR3 DNA follows: TGTGCCACAGACAGGGCCTCTAACTATGGCTACACCTTC. The chain is built from TRBV6-1 and TRBJ1-2, with 7 bases aligning to TRBD1. Germline CDR1 reads MNHNS; CDR2 reads SASEGT. The CDR3 has 13 residues. V shed 10 bases and J 0 bases; nucleotides not matched to a gene: 5.

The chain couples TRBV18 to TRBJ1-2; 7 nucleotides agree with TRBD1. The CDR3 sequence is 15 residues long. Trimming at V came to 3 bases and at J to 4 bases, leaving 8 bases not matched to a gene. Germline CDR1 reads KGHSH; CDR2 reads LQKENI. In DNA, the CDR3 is TGTGCCAGCTCACCCGCGGGACAGCTGGGCTATGGCTACACCTTC. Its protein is CASSPAGQLGYGYTF.